Each of the 32 T cell receptor beta chains below was sequenced from the same sample in a study of human T cells and chemical hapten exposure. Time point: patch test 2, 6 weeks after DPC sensitization. The treatment denotes: therapeutic diphenylcyclopropenone sensitization with weekly scalp DPC. TCRdb independently ran MiXCR on the RACE reads; one entry per CDR3 protein. The sample has 65,000 to 95,000 distinct CDR3 sequences, 6.6% seen once; the top ten hold approximately 1.3%. This specimen consisted of whole blood, obtained in connection with sensitization to the hapten diphenylcyclopropenone (DPC). The receptors here all came from a woman aged 25 to 39 with alopecia areata. Some clones in this sample may be carry-over from other donors' samples.

This clonotype is medium-sized by share. The chain couples TRBV6-5 to TRBJ2-3; D uncertain. The germline V gene encodes CDR1 MNHEY and CDR2 SVGAGI. The CDR3 is made up of 15 amino acids. Deletions cut 0 bases from V and 2 bases from J, with 9 bases between. The CDR3 loop reads CASSYSSDNTDTQYF. The CDR3 region has the DNA TGTGCCAGCAGTTACTCGAGTGACAACACAGATACGCAGTATTTT.

The sample holds many counts of this clonotype. The genes are TRBV7-3 and TRBJ2-1, with D perhaps matching TRBD1 (6 bases). The germline V gene encodes CDR1 SGHTA and CDR2 FQGTGA. The CDR3 length is 12 residues. The V end was cut by 5 bases, the J end by 10 bases, with 12 bases between. The CDR3 loop reads CASSIGGMEQFF. CDR3 DNA sequence: TGTGCCAGCAGCATAGGGGGTATGGAGCAGTTCTTC.

This clonotype occurred a few times. The chain links TRBV5-6 to TRBJ1-1; D ambiguous. The CDR3 loop spans 17 amino acids. Looked up from germline, CDR1 is SGHDT and CDR2 is YYEEEE. Deletions cut 0 bases from V and 0 bases from J, with 15 bases between. CDR3 in DNA: TGTGCCAGCAGCTTGGCTAGGCAGTTTGGGATGAACACTGAAGCTTTCTTT. Translated: CASSLARQFGMNTEAFF.

This clonotype was counted a few times. The CDR3 DNA follows: TGTGCCAGCCGCCGGGGGTACACTGAAGCTTTCTTT. It codes for CASRRGYTEAFF. V gene TRBV6-2 or TRBV6-3 combines with J gene TRBJ1-1; D may be TRBD1 (5 bases). Germline assignment: CDR1 MNHEY and CDR2 SVGEGT. Trimming took 8 bases from V and 3 from J, leaving 10 bases between them. The CDR3 has 12 residues.

This clonotype was recorded many times. The rearrangement links TRBV10-3 to TRBJ1-6; no clear D gene. The V and J ends lost 0 bases and 6 bases respectively, with 9 bases between them. There are 15 residues in the CDR3. In germline, CDR1 is ENHRY, CDR2 SYGVKD. The CDR3 coding sequence is TGTGCCATCAGTGAGTCGTGGTATGGTAATTCACCCCTCCACTTT. Protein: CAISESWYGNSPLHF.

This clonotype occurred a few times. The chain combines TRBV29-1 with TRBJ2-7; D gene uncertain. Trimming shortened V by 3 bases and J by 4 bases, and 7 bases separated the two germline ends. The CDR3 is 11 residues long. Germline CDR1 and CDR2: SQVTM and ANQGSEA. DNA for the CDR3: TGCAGCGTTGATGAAGGGTACGAGCAGTACTTC. Translated, it gives CSVDEGYEQYF.

This clonotype showed up many times. The chain has TRBV5-1 and TRBJ1-4; tentative D call: TRBD1 (5 bases). Germline CDR1 reads SGHRS; CDR2 reads YFSETQ. Trimming pared 4 bases from V and 5 bases from J, leaving 12 bases between. This CDR3 spans 14 amino acids. The chain's CDR3 is CASSPGRENEKLFF. DNA for the CDR3: TGCGCCAGCAGCCCGGGCAGGGAAAATGAAAAACTGTTTTTT.

The chain uses TRBV5-5 and TRBJ1-6; D gene unclear. The length of the CDR3 is 15 residues. The germline gives CDR1 SGHKS, CDR2 YYEKEE (reference sequence). Trimming took off 4 bases at V and 6 bases at J, with 14 bases between the two ends. CDR3 protein: CASSGNGMSNSPLHF. In nucleotides, the CDR3 is TGTGCCAGCAGCGGGAACGGTATGTCTAATTCACCCCTCCACTTT.

This clonotype has a count of ten or more. This sequence joins TRBV29-1 and TRBJ1-1, with D perhaps matching TRBD1 (5 bases). Trimming shortened V by 8 bases and J by 6 bases, and 10 bases separated the two germline ends. The CDR3 contains 10 residues. The V gene's germline CDR1 is SQVTM and CDR2 ANQGSEA. CDR3 sequence (DNA): TGCAGCAGCAGGGACCCTGAAGCTTTCTTT. It translates to CSSRDPEAFF.

This clonotype was counted at least ten times. V gene TRBV19 combines with J gene TRBJ2-5, with 7 positions matching TRBD1. The CDR3 has 16 residues. The V gene end was trimmed by 5 bases and the J gene end by 2 bases; junction bases not matched to a gene: 11. CDR1 is LNHDA and CDR2 is SQIVND in the germline V gene (reference sequence). The CDR3 is CASSRGTGARQETQYF. In DNA form, the CDR3 reads TGTGCCAGTAGTCGAGGAACAGGGGCGCGACAAGAGACCCAGTACTTC.

The table lists this clonotype with a few counts. This chain joins TRBV6-1 and TRBJ2-7, with D perhaps TRBD2 (6 bases). V was pared by 3 bases and J by 1 base, with 16 bases between. The CDR3 has 16 residues. Germline V gene lookup returns CDR1 MNHNS and CDR2 SASEGT. The CDR3: CASSDLLASVSYEQYF. The CDR3 bases are TGTGCCAGCAGTGACTTATTGGCTAGCGTATCCTACGAGCAGTACTTC.

This clonotype was detected many times. The rearrangement uses TRBV18 and TRBJ2-3; 13 bases are shared with TRBD2. Germline-derived CDR1 and CDR2 are KGHSH and LQKENI. J was trimmed by 10 bases and V by 4 bases; bases with no gene match: 11. The CDR3 spans 16 residues. This CDR3 reads CASSLSGTSGVVAQYF. CDR3 nucleotides: TGTGCCAGCTCACTATCTGGGACTAGCGGGGTCGTGGCGCAGTATTTT.

The chain links TRBV18 to TRBJ1-4, with 7 bases matching TRBD1. J lost 7 bases, V lost 3 bases, and 8 bases had no gene match. The CDR3 is made up of 15 amino acids. The germline V gene has CDR1 KGHSH and CDR2 LQKENI. CDR3 region: CASSPLDRLGEKLFF. DNA for the CDR3: TGTGCCAGCTCACCCCTGGACAGGCTGGGTGAAAAACTGTTTTTT.

This clonotype appeared a few times. This sequence joins TRBV30 and TRBJ1-1; D gene unclear. Germline values: CDR1 GTSNPN, CDR2 SVGIG (reference sequence). The CDR3 extends over 12 amino acids. The V end lost 5 bases, the J end lost 1 base, and 8 bases lay between the germline ends. The CDR3 reads CAWSMGNTEAFF. For the CDR3, the DNA is TGTGCCTGGTCCATGGGGAACACTGAAGCTTTCTTT.

This clonotype was seen repeatedly, ten times or more. This sequence joins TRBV3-1 and TRBJ1-2, with D possibly TRBD1 on 6 matching bases. V gave up 1 base and J gave up 4 bases, with 13 bases separating them. Germline-derived CDR1 and CDR2 are LGHDT and YNNKEL (reference sequence). There are 15 residues in the CDR3. The CDR3 nucleotides are TGTGCCAGCAGCCAAGCAAGGGTGGGGGCCTATGGCTACACCTTC. The encoded protein is CASSQARVGAYGYTF.

This clonotype showed up just a few times. The chain combines TRBV5-1 with TRBJ2-3; D is perhaps TRBD2 (5 bases). Per the germline V gene, CDR1 is SGHRS and CDR2 is YFSETQ. Trimming took 0 bases from V and 1 from J, leaving 12 bases between them. This CDR3 spans 16 amino acids. The DNA of the CDR3 is TGCGCCAGCAGCTTGGGAGGGCCCCGTGGCACAGATACGCAGTATTTT. It encodes CASSLGGPRGTDTQYF. Full variable domain (missing parts from reference TRBV5-1 and TRBJ2-3): KAGVTQTPRYLIKTRGQQVTLSCSPISGHRSVSWYQQTPGQGLQFLFEYFSETQRNKGNFPGRFSGRQFSNSRSEMNVSTLELGDSALYLCASSLGGPRGTDTQYFGPGTRLTVL.

This clonotype was detected many times. V usage is TRBV6-5 and J usage is TRBJ1-1, with TRBD1 matching 8 bases. CDR3 length equals 14 residues. The germline gives CDR1 MNHEY, CDR2 SVGAGI. V shed 2 bases, J shed 11 bases, and the junction held 10 bases outside the gene matches. The CDR3 loop is CASSYLGQAEGAFF. CDR3 nucleotide sequence: TGTGCCAGCAGTTACCTGGGACAGGCCGAGGGGGCTTTCTTT.

This clonotype was counted between two and nine times. Here the CDR3 omits its conserved ending phenylalanine or tryptophan, so a read error is the likely source. Because the CDR3's place on the DNA is in doubt, the DNA is left out and the CDR3 is given as listed by TCRdb. The gene calls are TRBV5-5 and TRBJ1-1; the D call in the table, TRBD1, was not verified against the DNA. Both ends counted, the CDR3 spans 12 residues. Germline CDR1 is SGHKS and CDR2 is YYEKEE (reference sequence). CDR3 amino acids: CASSRDRGLEAT.

At least ten counts were recorded for this clonotype. The chain links TRBV7-2 to TRBJ2-1; 11 bases match TRBD2. Germline V gene sequence: CDR1 SGHTA, CDR2 FQGNSA. The V and J ends lost 9 bases and 0 bases, in that order; junction bases with no gene match: 4. The length of the CDR3 is 15 residues. The CDR3 sequence: CASTSGGSSYNEQFF. CDR3 bases: TGTGCCAGTACTAGCGGGGGAAGCTCCTACAATGAGCAGTTCTTC.

This clonotype occurred a few times. CDR3 DNA sequence: TGCGCCAGCAGCCACCGAGTGGGGAGGACAGGGGAAGCCCACACTGAAGCTTTCTTT. It specifies CASSHRVGRTGEAHTEAFF. This sequence joins TRBV4-1 and TRBJ1-1, with TRBD1 matching 9 bases. This CDR3 has 19 amino acids. Trimming cost V 3 bases and J 3 bases; bases outside gene matches: 17. Germline lookup yields CDR1 MGHRA and CDR2 YSYEKL.

This clonotype came up a few times. The chain combines TRBV6-1 with TRBJ1-5; 7 bases are a match to TRBD1. The CDR3 runs 17 residues. From germline, CDR1 is MNHNS and CDR2 SASEGT. Trimming cost V 8 bases and J 0 bases; bases outside gene matches: 13. The CDR3 nucleotides read TGTGCCAGCTCGAGTCCCGACAGGGCTACTAGCAATCAGCCCCAGCATTTT. Protein: CASSSPDRATSNQPQHF.

This clonotype was picked up many times. The chain carries TRBV11-1 and TRBJ1-2; D call uncertain. Germline V lookup: CDR1 SGHAT, CDR2 FQDESV (reference sequence). The CDR3 covers 16 residues. Trimming took 3 bases from V and 0 from J, leaving 14 bases between them. CDR3 DNA: TGTGCCAGCAGCTTTCCCGGCCAACAAGCTAACTATGGCTACACCTTC. Protein product: CASSFPGQQANYGYTF.

This clonotype was counted ten times or more. The chain joins TRBV10-2 to TRBJ1-1, with D uncertain. V shed 7 bases and J shed 5 bases, with 14 bases lying between them. The germline gives CDR1 WSHSY, CDR2 SAAADI. The CDR3 consists of 13 residues. The CDR3 sequence: CASIRTSGTEAFF. The CDR3, as DNA: TGCGCCAGCATCCGGACCTCCGGGACTGAAGCTTTCTTT.

This clonotype was seen at least ten times. The rearrangement links TRBV19 to TRBJ1-5; a weak D match, TRBD1 (5 bases). Germline CDR1 LNHDA, CDR2 SQIVND (reference sequence). The CDR3 totals 16 residues. V shed 3 bases and J shed 4 bases, with 16 bases lying between them. This CDR3 is CASSIVGVDRNQPQHF. CDR3 DNA: TGTGCCAGTAGTATTGTGGGGGTTGACCGGAATCAGCCCCAGCATTTT.

At least ten counts were recorded for this clonotype. The CDR3 DNA reads as TGCGCCAGCAGCTTGGCGGGGTTACAGCCCCAGCATTTT. Its translation is CASSLAGLQPQHF. The chain carries TRBV5-1 and TRBJ1-5; D gene ambiguous. This CDR3 comprises 13 residues. Trimming stripped 0 bases from V and 7 bases from J, with 8 bases between. The germline gives CDR1 SGHRS, CDR2 YFSETQ.

This clonotype was found many times. The rearrangement links TRBV7-2 to TRBJ1-4; D is ambiguous. The CDR3 has 13 amino acids. The V and J ends lost 3 bases and 11 bases respectively, with 13 bases between them. In germline, CDR1 is SGHTA, CDR2 FQGNSA. In nucleotides, the CDR3 is TGTGCCAGCAGCTTCTCAGTTGAAGGCAAACTGTTTTTT. It is translated as CASSFSVEGKLFF.

This clonotype occurred many times. The chain uses TRBV6-1 and TRBJ2-7; 9 nucleotides line up with TRBD1. The germline CDR1 and CDR2 sequences are MNHNS and SASEGT. J was trimmed by 2 bases and V by 5 bases; bases with no gene match: 7. The CDR3 runs 15 residues. In nucleotides, the CDR3 is TGTGCCAGCAGTTCCACCGGGACAGGGACCTACGAGCAGTACTTC. Translation: CASSSTGTGTYEQYF.

This chain connects TRBV5-1 to TRBJ1-3, with unresolved D. V lost 0 bases, J lost 0 bases, and 7 bases lay in between. Germline loops: CDR1 SGHRS, CDR2 YFSETQ. This CDR3 spans 15 amino acids. CDR3 bases: TGCGCCAGCAGCTTGGACGGCTACTCTGGAAACACCATATATTTT. It translates to CASSLDGYSGNTIYF.

There are a few counts of this clonotype. The CDR3 loop is CASGFPDRGTYNEQFF. The CDR3 coding sequence is TGTGCTAGTGGTTTCCCGGACAGGGGAACCTACAATGAGCAGTTCTTC. The gene calls are TRBV12-5 and TRBJ2-1; 9 bases map to TRBD1. Trimming took 3 bases from V and 2 from J; bases not matched to a gene: 5. Per germline, CDR1 LGHNT and CDR2 FRNRAP. This CDR3 comprises 16 residues.

This clonotype has ten or more counts. V is TRBV29-1 and J is TRBJ2-3, with D uncertain. The length of the CDR3 is 14 residues. CDR1 is SQVTM, CDR2 ANQGSEA, per germline. The V gene lost 1 base and the J gene lost 4 bases, with 12 bases spanning the gap. CDR3 sequence: CSVEAPPGADTQYF. The CDR3 DNA is TGCAGCGTTGAAGCACCCCCCGGAGCAGATACGCAGTATTTT.

This clonotype showed up just a few times. The V gene is TRBV5-1, the J gene TRBJ1-1; D might be TRBD1 (6 bases). Germline CDR1 SGHRS, CDR2 YFSETQ. Trimming left V 0 bases short and J 5 bases short, with 14 bases between. The CDR3 consists of 15 residues. CDR3 in DNA: TGCGCCAGCAGCTTGGCCCCAGGGGAAAATACTGAAGCTTTCTTT. This encodes CASSLAPGENTEAFF.

This clonotype was picked up many times. This rearrangement joins TRBV5-1 to TRBJ1-2; D remains unclear. Trimming stripped 0 bases from V and 4 bases from J, with 13 bases between. The germline V gene has CDR1 SGHRS and CDR2 YFSETQ. The CDR3 contains 15 residues. The CDR3 protein is CASSLEHTSPYGYTF. CDR3 coding DNA: TGCGCCAGCAGCTTGGAACACACCTCCCCCTATGGCTACACCTTC.